Below are 22 T cell receptor beta chains sequenced from a single sample in a study of CD8 T cells in Susac syndrome. Random hexamers were used to reverse transcribe the RNA input (about 0.45 to 1 ug). MiXCR, run by TCRdb on the immunoSEQ multiplex PCR reads, gives a single entry per CDR3 protein. Altogether approximately 74,000 distinct CDR3 sequences are present, 85% to 95% being singletons, with the ten largest covering about 0.9%. Sample: CD8+ T cells from PBMCs. The receptors derive from a human donor with Susac syndrome.

The chain recombines TRBV20-1 with TRBJ2-3; D perhaps matches TRBD2 (6 bases). This CDR3 has 17 amino acids. Germline V gene data show CDR1 as DFQATT and CDR2 as SNEGSKA (reference sequence). Between the trimmed V and J ends, which lost 3 bases and 0 bases, there was a span of 19 bases. Here the CDR3 reads CSASRLANAASTDTQYF. The CDR3 DNA reads TGCAGTGCTAGTCGGCTAGCGAATGCTGCTAGCACAGATACGCAGTATTTT.

This clonotype appeared a few times. The J gene is TRBJ1-6, the V gene TRBV6-1, with unresolved D. V was trimmed by 7 bases and J by 10 bases, leaving 17 bases between them. This CDR3 is built from 14 residues. Germline CDR1 and CDR2: MNHNS and SASEGT. CDR3 DNA sequence: TGTGCCAGCAATTTTGGGGAGGGTTCCTCACCCCTCCACTTT. It encodes CASNFGEGSSPLHF.

This chain uses TRBV5-4 with TRBJ2-3, with unresolved D. This CDR3 contains 15 residues. Germline V gene sequence: CDR1 SGHNT, CDR2 YYREEE (reference sequence). Trimming removed 1 base at V and 2 bases at J, with 11 bases between. DNA for the CDR3: TGTGCCAGCAGCTTGATGGGTCTCACCACAGATACGCAGTATTTT. Translated, it gives CASSLMGLTTDTQYF.

The chain couples TRBV30 to TRBJ1-2; TRBD1 is a possible D gene (5 bases). The V end was cut by 5 bases, the J end by 12 bases, with 13 bases between. The CDR3 totals 10 residues. Germline V gene data show CDR1 as GTSNPN and CDR2 as SVGIG (reference sequence). The CDR3 bases are TGTGCCTGGTCGGGCGTGGGACACACCTTC. Amino acids: CAWSGVGHTF.

The chain couples TRBV7-2 to TRBJ2-3, with TRBD2 matching 12 bases. With 7 bases clipped from V and 1 base from J, the junction kept 15 bases outside the gene matches. CDR3 size: 19 residues. Per germline, CDR1 SGHTA and CDR2 FQGNSA. In nucleotides, the CDR3 is TGTGCCAGCACCCTTAGAACTAGCGGGGGGTATGCGGGCACAGATACGCAGTATTTT. Translation: CASTLRTSGGYAGTDTQYF.

The V call is TRBV7-2, the J call TRBJ2-7, with D hard to call. CDR1 is SGHTA, CDR2 FQGNSA, per germline. The CDR3 length is 17 residues. The germline V and J ends were trimmed by 0 bases and 3 bases, with 18 bases remaining between them. The CDR3 protein is CASSLAGTNKGLYEQYF. The DNA of the CDR3 is TGTGCCAGCAGCTTAGCCGGCACTAACAAAGGCCTCTACGAGCAGTACTTC.

CDR3 amino acids: CSASGSKGRYEQYF. In DNA, the CDR3 is TGCAGTGCTAGCGGCTCGAAGGGGAGGTACGAGCAGTACTTC. This chain links TRBV20-1 with TRBJ2-7; a possible D gene is TRBD2 (6 bases). Germline V lookup: CDR1 DFQATT, CDR2 SNEGSKA (reference sequence). CDR3 length: 14 residues. The V and J ends lost 3 bases and 4 bases respectively, with 16 bases between them.

The chain recombines TRBV28 with TRBJ2-7; D is unclear. The CDR3 consists of 13 residues. Looked up from germline, CDR1 is MDHEN and CDR2 is SYDVKM. V was shortened by 3 bases and J by 1 base, with 7 bases between the two germline ends. CDR3 nucleotide sequence: TGTGCCAGCAGTTTCTCGGGTTCCTACGAGCAGTACTTC. This codes for CASSFSGSYEQYF.

The chain recombines TRBV2 with TRBJ1-2; 7 positions match TRBD1. The CDR3 has 16 amino acids. Losses at the gene ends were 6 bases for V and 1 base for J; bases not matched to a gene: 11. Germline V gene sequence: CDR1 SNHLY, CDR2 FYNNEI. The CDR3 DNA sequence: TGTGCCAGCAGCCTAGGGGGCCTGCCGTATAACTATGGCTACACCTTC. It codes for CASSLGGLPYNYGYTF.

The V gene is TRBV15, the J gene TRBJ2-2, with D possibly TRBD2 on 5 matching bases. The V end lost 5 bases, the J end lost 0 bases, and 13 bases lay between the germline ends. Per the germline V gene, CDR1 is LNHNV and CDR2 is YYDKDF (reference sequence). This CDR3 comprises 16 residues. The CDR3 DNA is TGTGCCACCAGCGGAAGAGCGGTAGCGAACACCGGGGAGCTGTTTTTT. This codes for CATSGRAVANTGELFF.

This chain uses TRBV18 with TRBJ2-5; D ambiguous. V was pared by 4 bases and J by 0 bases, with 12 bases between. The CDR3 extends over 15 amino acids. Germline values: CDR1 KGHSH, CDR2 LQKENI. In DNA, the CDR3 is TGTGCCAGCTCACGGGGTGCCTTGGACCAAGAGACCCAGTACTTC. Translated, it gives CASSRGALDQETQYF.

The chain has TRBV30 and TRBJ2-3; maybe TRBD1 (5 bases). V lost 1 base to trimming and J lost 6 bases, with 14 bases between them. Germline CDR1 reads GTSNPN; CDR2 reads SVGIG (reference sequence). The CDR3 spans 14 residues. DNA for the CDR3: TGTGCCTGGAGTGCCGGTCAGGGTATGGATACGCAGTATTTT. Protein product: CAWSAGQGMDTQYF.

The gene calls are TRBV5-4 and TRBJ2-7; D unresolved. Germline lookup yields CDR1 SGHNT and CDR2 YYREEE (reference sequence). This CDR3 comprises 12 residues. Trimming removed 1 base at V and 2 bases at J, with 4 bases between. The DNA of the CDR3 is TGTGCCAGCAGCTTGTCTGCCTACGAGCAGTACTTC. Its protein is CASSLSAYEQYF.

V gene TRBV2 combines with J gene TRBJ2-1; D is uncertain. Germline-derived CDR1 and CDR2 are SNHLY and FYNNEI. V gave up 3 bases and J gave up 7 bases, with 7 bases separating them. This CDR3 region has 12 residues. The CDR3 loop reads CASSDGVNEQFF. The DNA of the CDR3 is TGTGCCAGCAGTGATGGAGTTAATGAGCAGTTCTTC.

This clonotype was recorded once. The chain carries TRBV7-9 and TRBJ2-7, with D hard to call. Germline V gene data show CDR1 as SEHNR and CDR2 as FQNEAQ (reference sequence). The length of the CDR3 is 13 residues. Trimming removed 3 bases from V and 4 bases from J, with 10 bases in between. In DNA form, the CDR3 reads TGTGCCAGCAGCTTGCTGATAGATTACGAGCAGTACTTC. Its translation: CASSLLIDYEQYF.

The rearrangement joins TRBV12-3 or TRBV12-4 to TRBJ1-4; D perhaps matches TRBD1 (5 bases). The V end lost 5 bases, the J end lost 7 bases, and 14 bases lay between the germline ends. This CDR3 has 14 residues. This CDR3 reads CASSPQGRVEKLFF. The CDR3 bases are TGTGCCAGCAGTCCTCAGGGTCGTGTTGAAAAACTGTTTTTT.

The chain is built from TRBV7-6 and TRBJ2-1; 8 positions match TRBD1. In germline, CDR1 is SGHVS, CDR2 FNYEAQ. V lost 4 bases and J lost 10; bases outside the gene matches: 6. The CDR3 runs 13 residues. CDR3 DNA: TGTGCCAGCAGCTCTGACAGGGGAGGAGAGCAGTTCTTC. This gives the protein CASSSDRGGEQFF. The full variable domain, with the rest looked up from reference TRBV7-6 and TRBJ2-1, is GAGVSQSPRYKVTKRGQDVALRCDPISGHVSLYWYRQALGQGPEFLTYFNYEAQQDKSGLPNDRFSAERPEGSISTLTIQRTEQRDSAMYRCASSSDRGGEQFFGPGTRLTVL.

The genes are TRBV7-9 and TRBJ2-3; 8 bases are a match to TRBD2. Germline CDR1 and CDR2: SEHNR and FQNEAQ (reference sequence). The V gene end was trimmed by 2 bases and the J gene end by 1 base; junction bases not matched to a gene: 2. The CDR3 contains 15 residues. CDR3 nucleotides: TGTGCCAGCAGCTTACAAGCGGGGGGCACAGATACGCAGTATTTT. Protein: CASSLQAGGTDTQYF.

The chain is built from TRBV29-1 and TRBJ2-3; 11 positions match TRBD2. V trimming: 4 bases; J trimming: 5 bases; junction bases outside the gene matches: 8. Germline loops: CDR1 SQVTM, CDR2 ANQGSEA. The CDR3 totals 15 residues. The CDR3 spells CSVGVSGRAQDTQYF. The CDR3 DNA reads as TGCAGCGTTGGAGTTAGCGGGAGGGCCCAAGATACGCAGTATTTT.

The chain links TRBV19 to TRBJ1-5; D remains ambiguous. Germline V gene data show CDR1 as LNHDA and CDR2 as SQIVND (reference sequence). There are 10 residues in the CDR3. Trimming took 4 bases from V and 7 from J, leaving 2 bases between them. This chain's CDR3 is CASSTQPQHF. The DNA for the CDR3 is TGTGCCAGTAGTACCCAGCCCCAGCATTTT.

The chain has TRBV15 and TRBJ2-7; D unclear. The V and J ends lost 0 bases and 0 bases respectively, with 15 bases between them. Germline-derived CDR1 and CDR2 are LNHNV and YYDKDF (reference sequence). The CDR3 has 17 amino acids. The CDR3 DNA follows: TGTGCCACCAGCAGAGATAGGCTGGGCGTCTTCTCCTACGAGCAGTACTTC. This codes for CATSRDRLGVFSYEQYF. Complete variable domain (other parts from reference TRBV15 and TRBJ2-7): DAMVIQNPRYQVTQFGKPVTLSCSQTLNHNVMYWYQQKSSQAPKLLFHYYDKDFNNEADTPDNFQSRRPNTSFCFLDIRSPGLGDTAMYLCATSRDRLGVFSYEQYFGPGTRLTVT.

The sample holds a few counts of this clonotype. The rearrangement links TRBV5-6 to TRBJ2-1; D is ambiguous. Between the trimmed V and J ends, which lost 2 bases and 10 bases, there was a span of 10 bases. Germline values: CDR1 SGHDT, CDR2 YYEEEE. This CDR3 has 12 residues. The DNA of the CDR3 is TGTGCCAGCAGCTTCGGAGCAGGAGAGCAGTTCTTC. Amino acids: CASSFGAGEQFF.